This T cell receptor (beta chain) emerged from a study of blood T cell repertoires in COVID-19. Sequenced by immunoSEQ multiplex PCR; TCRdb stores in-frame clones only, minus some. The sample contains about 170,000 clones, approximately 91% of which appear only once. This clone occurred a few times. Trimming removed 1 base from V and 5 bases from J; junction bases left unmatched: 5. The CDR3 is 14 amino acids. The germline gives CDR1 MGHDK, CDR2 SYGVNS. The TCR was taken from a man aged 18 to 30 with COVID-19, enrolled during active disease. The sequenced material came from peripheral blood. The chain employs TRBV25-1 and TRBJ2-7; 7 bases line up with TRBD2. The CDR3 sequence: CASSESGGWDEQYF. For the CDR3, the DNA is TGTGCCAGCAGTGAATCGGGGGGTTGGGACGAGCAGTACTTC.